This passage covers 28 T cell receptor beta chains from one sample sequenced in a study of T cells in Graves' hyperthyroidism and ophthalmopathy. Template material for amplifying TCR beta CDR3 regions consisted of RNA transcripts. The TCR CDR3 first-round RT-PCR relied on the HTBI primer set. TCRdb recomputed calls from the multiplex PCR reads with MiXCR, one row per CDR3 protein. The repertoire includes 640,000 or so distinct CDR3 sequences, approximately 15% of them detected once, and roughly 7% sits in the top ten. Sequencing input: blood. The receptors originated from a young woman with Graves' ophthalmopathy.

The table lists this clonotype with many counts. This chain connects TRBV29-1 to TRBJ2-1, with D possibly being TRBD2 (7 bases). Deletions cut 4 bases from V and 1 base from J, with 17 bases between. Germline-derived CDR1 and CDR2 are SQVTM and ANQGSEA. This CDR3 is 16 amino acids long. CDR3 DNA sequence: TGCAGCGTTGGAGGGGGAGGGGAAGGGTCCTACAATGAGCAGTTCTTC. Residues: CSVGGGGEGSYNEQFF.

V and J are TRBV6-2 or TRBV6-3 and TRBJ2-3, with D unresolved. Germline V gene lookup returns CDR1 MNHEY and CDR2 SVGEGT. V lost 3 bases and J 2 bases, leaving 12 bases between the germline ends. This CDR3 comprises 15 residues. The CDR3 DNA is TGTGCCAGCAGTTATGACCCTATTTTCACAGATACGCAGTATTTT. Protein product: CASSYDPIFTDTQYF.

There are a few counts of this clonotype. The chain employs TRBV7-9 and TRBJ2-4; the D gene is possibly TRBD1 (5 bases). Between the trimmed V and J ends, which lost 6 bases and 3 bases, there was a span of 18 bases. Germline assignment: CDR1 SEHNR and CDR2 FQNEAQ (reference sequence). This CDR3 region has 16 residues. The CDR3 sequence: CASSPQGYVGKNIQYF. CDR3 in DNA: TGTGCCAGCAGTCCTCAGGGATACGTAGGCAAAAACATTCAGTACTTC. Supplemented by reference TRBV7-9 and TRBJ2-4, the full variable domain reads DTGVSQNPRHKITKRGQNVTFRCDPISEHNRLYWYRQTLGQGPEFLTYFQNEAQLEKSRLLSDRFSAERPKGSFSTLEIQRTEQGDSAMYLCASSPQGYVGKNIQYFGAGTRLSVL.

This clonotype was counted at least ten times. The DNA for the CDR3 is TGTGCCAGCACCGTTGGACGGATCGTCTTTGTCTATGGCTACACCTTC. Protein sequence: CASTVGRIVFVYGYTF. The chain is built from TRBV6-1 and TRBJ1-2; D is ambiguous. V dropped 7 bases and J dropped 4 bases, with 22 bases sitting between them. Germline V CDR1 and CDR2: MNHNS, SASEGT. This CDR3 spans 16 amino acids.

There are a few counts of this clonotype. A much bigger clone sits one base away, suggesting this may be a read error. This rearrangement joins TRBV12-3 or TRBV12-4 to TRBJ2-1, with D possibly TRBD2 on 5 matching bases. The V end lost 6 bases, the J end lost 4 bases, and 13 bases lay between the germline ends. This CDR3 has 14 residues. The CDR3 region is CASSLPGIYNEQFF. CDR3 bases: TGTGCCAGCAGCCTTCCGGGGATATACAATGAGCAGTTCTTC.

V is TRBV18 and J is TRBJ2-7; 10 nucleotides agree with TRBD2. The CDR3 has 16 amino acids. Germline V gene lookup returns CDR1 KGHSH and CDR2 LQKENI. V shed 1 base and J 3 bases; nucleotides not matched to a gene: 6. CDR3 DNA sequence: TGTGCCAGCTCACCACGCGCCGGGACTAGCGACTACGAGCAGTACTTC. It is translated as CASSPRAGTSDYEQYF.

There are many counts of this clonotype. The gene calls are TRBV20-1 and TRBJ2-3; TRBD2 might be the D (5 bases). Trimming left V 5 bases short and J 2 bases short, with 17 bases between. Germline assignment: CDR1 DFQATT and CDR2 SNEGSKA (reference sequence). The CDR3 spans 15 residues. The DNA of the CDR3 is TGCAGTGCTCCCCAGGCTAGCAGAAACACAGATACGCAGTATTTT. Translating it yields CSAPQASRNTDTQYF.

This clonotype occurred many times. V is TRBV20-1 and J is TRBJ2-2; 8 nucleotides align to TRBD2. Germline CDR1 DFQATT, CDR2 SNEGSKA (reference sequence). V shed 5 bases and J 5 bases; nucleotides not matched to a gene: 10. The CDR3 covers 15 residues. The CDR3 protein is CSAEAEREKTGELFF. Written as DNA, the CDR3 is TGCAGTGCTGAAGCCGAGCGGGAGAAAACCGGGGAGCTGTTTTTT.

This clonotype was picked up many times. The rearrangement joins TRBV28 to TRBJ1-2; D is uncertain. Trimming took 1 base from V and 3 from J, leaving 3 bases between them. Germline V lookup: CDR1 MDHEN, CDR2 SYDVKM. This CDR3 has 12 residues. CDR3 residues: CASSLFDYGYTF. The CDR3, as DNA: TGTGCCAGCAGTTTATTCGACTATGGCTACACCTTC.

This clonotype was observed many times. The chain recombines TRBV27 with TRBJ2-5; D may match TRBD1 or TRBD2 (6 bases each). Germline V CDR1 and CDR2: MNHEY, SMNVEV (reference sequence). CDR3 length equals 20 residues. Trimming took off 6 bases at V and 0 bases at J, with 29 bases between the two ends. The CDR3 region has the DNA TGTGCCAGCAGAGGGGGAGACAGCGGAGGGGAGTGGGGGTACCAAGAGACCCAGTACTTC. This translates into CASRGGDSGGEWGYQETQYF.

This clonotype was counted ten times or more. This chain's CDR3 is CASSPNDNYEQYF. CDR3 nucleotide sequence: TGTGCCAGCTCACCAAACGATAACTACGAGCAGTACTTC. V gene TRBV18 combines with J gene TRBJ2-7; D gene uncertain. The CDR3 is made up of 13 amino acids. Germline V gene data show CDR1 as KGHSH and CDR2 as LQKENI. Trimming took off 2 bases at V and 3 bases at J, with 8 bases between the two ends.

This clonotype was recorded at least ten times. The rearrangement joins TRBV28 to TRBJ2-1, with TRBD2 matching over 11 bases. Germline-derived CDR1 and CDR2 are MDHEN and SYDVKM. The length of the CDR3 is 14 residues. CDR3 sequence: CAQSSSGRYNEQFF. CDR3 nucleotide sequence: TGTGCTCAAAGTTCTAGCGGGAGGTACAATGAGCAGTTCTTC. The variable domain in full, with the rest retrieved from reference TRBV28 and TRBJ2-1, is DVKVTQSSRYLVKRTGEKVFLECVQDMDHENMFWYRQDPGLGLRLIYFSYDVKMKEKGDIPEGYSVSREKKERFSLILESASTNQTSMYLCAQSSSGRYNEQFFGPGTRLTVL.

The chain combines TRBV5-4 with TRBJ2-1; 7 bases align to TRBD2. The CDR3 runs to 19 residues. With 7 bases clipped from V and 0 bases from J, the junction kept 19 bases outside the gene matches. CDR1 SGHNT and CDR2 YYREEE come from the germline V gene (reference sequence). This CDR3 reads CASRSGQRDLPHSYNEQFF. In nucleotides, the CDR3 is TGTGCCAGCCGCTCGGGTCAGCGGGATCTTCCCCACTCCTACAATGAGCAGTTCTTC.

In its sample, this clonotype was seen a few times. V and J are TRBV3-1 and TRBJ2-1; 12 positions match TRBD2. Germline V gene lookup returns CDR1 LGHDT and CDR2 YNNKEL (reference sequence). V shed 1 base, J shed 5 bases, and the junction held 3 bases outside the gene matches. CDR3 length: 16 amino acids. CDR3 sequence reads: CASSQVRTSGNNEQFF. The CDR3 region has the DNA TGTGCCAGCAGCCAAGTCCGGACTAGCGGGAACAATGAGCAGTTCTTC.

There are a few counts of this clonotype. CDR3 coding DNA: TGTGCCAGCAGTTTAAAGGGGGACAGGCCGGTAGCCAAAAACATTCAGTACTTC. It specifies CASSLKGDRPVAKNIQYF. This chain joins TRBV28 and TRBJ2-4, with 8 nucleotides matching TRBD1. Losses at the gene ends were 2 bases for V and 0 bases for J; bases not matched to a gene: 9. CDR1 is MDHEN and CDR2 is SYDVKM in the germline V gene. This CDR3 contains 18 residues.

This clonotype has more than one count but fewer than ten. The chain couples TRBV6-6 to TRBJ1-5; the match to TRBD1 covers 7 bases. Looked up from germline, CDR1 is MNHNY and CDR2 is SVGAGI (reference sequence). Trimming at V came to 0 bases and at J to 3 bases, leaving 2 bases not matched to a gene. This CDR3 region has 15 residues. This CDR3 reads CASSYSDRANQPQHF. For the CDR3, the DNA is TGTGCCAGCAGTTACTCAGACAGGGCCAATCAGCCCCAGCATTTT.

This clonotype was picked up a small number of times. The rearrangement links TRBV19 to TRBJ1-1; possibly TRBD1 for D (6 bases). Germline assignment: CDR1 LNHDA and CDR2 SQIVND (reference sequence). CDR3 size: 14 residues. The V end lost 3 bases, the J end lost 0 bases, and 8 bases lay between the germline ends. The CDR3 DNA sequence: TGTGCCAGTAGTATGGACAGCTTGAACACTGAAGCTTTCTTT. Its translation: CASSMDSLNTEAFF.

This clonotype was recorded many times. This chain links TRBV11-3 with TRBJ1-1, with TRBD1 identical over 9 bases. The CDR3 spans 15 residues. Germline assignment: CDR1 SGHNT and CDR2 YENEEA. The V segment lost 4 bases and the J segment 1 base; nucleotides outside the gene matches: 4. DNA for the CDR3: TGTGCCAGCAGCTCACCGGGACAGGGGAACACTGAAGCTTTCTTT. It codes for CASSSPGQGNTEAFF.

This clonotype was recorded many times. V and J are TRBV28 and TRBJ1-2; TRBD1 might be the D (5 bases). The germline gives CDR1 MDHEN, CDR2 SYDVKM. There are 15 residues in the CDR3. Trimming left V 2 bases short and J 7 bases short, with 17 bases between. CDR3 residues: CASSLNGAGSSGYTF. In DNA, the CDR3 is TGTGCCAGCAGTTTAAACGGGGCTGGGTCGAGTGGCTACACCTTC.

Turning to this clonotype: A much larger clonotype is one base distant, so this may be a read error. J is TRBJ2-7 and V is TRBV12-5; D gene unclear. Germline-derived CDR1 and CDR2 are LGHNT and FRNRAP. The CDR3 runs to 12 residues. V lost 1 base and J 5 bases, leaving 6 bases between the germline ends. The CDR3 is CASGLAWDEQYF. DNA of the CDR3: TGTGCTAGTGGTTTGGCATGGGACGAGCAGTACTTC.

This clonotype was seen at least ten times. The chain combines TRBV24-1 with TRBJ1-1; D possibly corresponds to TRBD1 (5 bases). CDR1 is KGHDR and CDR2 is SFDVKD in the germline V gene. The ends were cut back, 7 bases at V and 3 bases at J, with 20 bases in the middle. This CDR3 region has 16 residues. CDR3 loop: CATRGWAPGGDTEAFF. CDR3 sequence (DNA): TGTGCCACCAGGGGCTGGGCGCCGGGGGGGGACACTGAAGCTTTCTTT.

This clonotype came up many times. The chain is built from TRBV9 and TRBJ2-3; 8 bases agree with TRBD1. The CDR3 has 16 residues. Germline lookup yields CDR1 SGDLS and CDR2 YYNGEE. The junction had 8 bases not matched to a gene; V was cut back by 3 bases and J by 2 bases. The chain's CDR3 is CASSARQGTITDTQYF. The CDR3 DNA reads as TGTGCCAGCAGCGCGCGACAGGGGACAATCACAGATACGCAGTATTTT.

This clonotype was observed a few times. The J gene is TRBJ2-2, the V gene TRBV18; 7 bases match TRBD2. The CDR3 has 16 amino acids. V lost 0 bases to trimming and J lost 7 bases; unmatched junction nucleotides: 8. Germline assignment: CDR1 KGHSH and CDR2 LQKENI. CDR3: CASSPPGLRMGGELFF. The CDR3 nucleotides are TGTGCCAGCTCACCACCGGGACTACGCATGGGCGGGGAGCTGTTTTTT.

The sample holds a few counts of this clonotype. The chain recombines TRBV29-1 with TRBJ1-2; D possibly corresponds to TRBD1 (6 bases). The V gene's germline CDR1 is SQVTM and CDR2 ANQGSEA. Trimming cost V 6 bases and J 3 bases, with 17 bases left between them. CDR3 length equals 14 residues. For the CDR3, the DNA is TGCAGCGTGGCGCCAAAGGGGGAGTACTATGGCTACACCTTC. This codes for CSVAPKGEYYGYTF.

This clonotype was counted only a few times. This chain uses TRBV3-1 with TRBJ2-7, with a tentative D call TRBD1 (5 bases). The length of the CDR3 is 12 residues. Looked up from germline, CDR1 is LGHDT and CDR2 is YNNKEL (reference sequence). Trimming removed 1 base at V and 11 bases at J, with 12 bases between. In DNA form, the CDR3 reads TGTGCCAGCAGCCAAGGTGGGGCGTCGGAGTACTTC. It translates to CASSQGGASEYF.

Many counts were recorded for this clonotype. The rearrangement joins TRBV7-9 to TRBJ1-1; D not certain. CDR3 length: 15 amino acids. Trimming took 6 bases from V and 0 from J, leaving 14 bases between them. Per the germline V gene, CDR1 is SEHNR and CDR2 is FQNEAQ (reference sequence). CDR3 in DNA: TGTGCCAGCAGACTCGGACCCGGATTGAACACTGAAGCTTTCTTT. It specifies CASRLGPGLNTEAFF.

The table lists this clonotype with a count of one. A single base separates this from a much larger clone, so it may be a read error. The rearrangement joins TRBV11-1 to TRBJ2-2, with TRBD2 matching over 8 bases. This CDR3 spans 17 amino acids. Germline assignment: CDR1 SGHAT and CDR2 FQDESV (reference sequence). The ends lost 5 bases at V and 3 bases at J; junction bases unmatched: 11. The CDR3 DNA follows: TGTGCCAGCAGCCCAGGACGGGAGGGCGAGGACACCGGGGAGCTGTTTTTT. It codes for CASSPGREGEDTGELFF.

The chain has TRBV6-1 and TRBJ2-7, with 8 bases identical to TRBD1. The CDR3 is 15 amino acids. Germline values: CDR1 MNHNS, CDR2 SASEGT. The junction had 7 bases not matched to a gene; V was cut back by 6 bases and J by 0 bases. The CDR3 here is CASREQGDTSYEQYF. The CDR3 DNA is TGTGCCAGCAGGGAACAGGGGGACACCTCCTACGAGCAGTACTTC.